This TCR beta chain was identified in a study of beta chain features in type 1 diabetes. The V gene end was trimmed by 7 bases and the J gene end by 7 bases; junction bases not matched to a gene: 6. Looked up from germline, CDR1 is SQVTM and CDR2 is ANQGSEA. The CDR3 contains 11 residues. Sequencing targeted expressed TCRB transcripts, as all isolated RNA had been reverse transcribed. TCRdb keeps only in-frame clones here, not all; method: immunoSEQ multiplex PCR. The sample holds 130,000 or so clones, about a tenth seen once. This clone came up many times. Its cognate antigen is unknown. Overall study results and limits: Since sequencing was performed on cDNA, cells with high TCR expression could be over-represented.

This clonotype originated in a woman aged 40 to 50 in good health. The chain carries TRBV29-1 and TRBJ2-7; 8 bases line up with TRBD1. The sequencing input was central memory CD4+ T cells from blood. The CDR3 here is CSGETGGEQYF. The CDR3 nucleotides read TGCAGCGGGGAAACAGGGGGTGAGCAGTACTTC.